This TCR beta chain originates from a study of T cells in Graves' hyperthyroidism and ophthalmopathy. Study-wide background: Staff took peripheral blood when the initial diagnosis was made, before any treatment began.

RNA transcripts provided the source from which TCR beta CDR3 regions were amplified. Carried out on the TCR CDR3, a first-round RT-PCR used the HTBI primer set. Via MiXCR, TCRdb re-called the multiplex PCR reads, giving one row per CDR3 protein. Counted here are hundreds of thousands of distinct CDR3 sequences, around a fifth occurring once; the ten biggest clones make up under 55%. Study conclusions and caveats: Blood held most thyroid clonotypes expanded above 0.001 frequency. Median prediction lead before ophthalmopathy onset was 5 to 7 months with the model.

The sample holds many counts of this clonotype. Antigen specificity is unknown. Germline CDR1 SGHNT, CDR2 YENEEA. The CDR3 has 15 amino acids. Trimming took off 0 bases at V and 0 bases at J, with 9 bases between the two ends. The chain carries TRBV11-3 and TRBJ2-7, with unresolved D. Sequencing was done on a sample of blood. This TCR was recovered from a woman aged 70-85 years with Graves' ophthalmopathy. The CDR3 here is CASSLDPGSSYEQYF. The DNA for the CDR3 is TGTGCCAGCAGCTTAGATCCGGGCAGCTCCTACGAGCAGTACTTC.